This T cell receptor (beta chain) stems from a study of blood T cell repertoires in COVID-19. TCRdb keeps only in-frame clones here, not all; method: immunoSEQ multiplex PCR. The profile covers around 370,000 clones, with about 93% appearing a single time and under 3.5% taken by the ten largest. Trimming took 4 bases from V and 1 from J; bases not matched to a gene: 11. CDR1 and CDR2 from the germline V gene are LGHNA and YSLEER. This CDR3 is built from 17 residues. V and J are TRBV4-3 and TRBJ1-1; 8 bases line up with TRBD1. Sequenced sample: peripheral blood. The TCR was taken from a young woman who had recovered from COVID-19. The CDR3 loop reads CASSPRQGIPSNTEAFF. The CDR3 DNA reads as TGCGCCAGCAGCCCCCGACAGGGGATCCCTTCGAACACTGAAGCTTTCTTT.